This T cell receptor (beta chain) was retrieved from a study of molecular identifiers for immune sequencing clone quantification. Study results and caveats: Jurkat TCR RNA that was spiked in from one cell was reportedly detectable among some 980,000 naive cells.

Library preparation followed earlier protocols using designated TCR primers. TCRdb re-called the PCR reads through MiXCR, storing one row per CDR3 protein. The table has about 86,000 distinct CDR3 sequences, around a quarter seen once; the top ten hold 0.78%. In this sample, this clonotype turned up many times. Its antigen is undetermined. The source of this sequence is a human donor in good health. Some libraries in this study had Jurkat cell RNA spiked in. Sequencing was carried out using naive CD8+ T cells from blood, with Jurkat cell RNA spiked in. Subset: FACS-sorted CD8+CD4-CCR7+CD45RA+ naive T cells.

The CDR3 spells CSVEGALGAADTQYF. The DNA for the CDR3 is TGCAGCGTTGAAGGAGCATTGGGGGCGGCGGATACGCAGTATTTT. This chain joins TRBV29-1 and TRBJ2-3, with D perhaps TRBD1 (6 bases). V gave up 1 base and J gave up 6 bases, with 17 bases separating them. This CDR3 region has 15 residues. Germline assignment: CDR1 SQVTM and CDR2 ANQGSEA.